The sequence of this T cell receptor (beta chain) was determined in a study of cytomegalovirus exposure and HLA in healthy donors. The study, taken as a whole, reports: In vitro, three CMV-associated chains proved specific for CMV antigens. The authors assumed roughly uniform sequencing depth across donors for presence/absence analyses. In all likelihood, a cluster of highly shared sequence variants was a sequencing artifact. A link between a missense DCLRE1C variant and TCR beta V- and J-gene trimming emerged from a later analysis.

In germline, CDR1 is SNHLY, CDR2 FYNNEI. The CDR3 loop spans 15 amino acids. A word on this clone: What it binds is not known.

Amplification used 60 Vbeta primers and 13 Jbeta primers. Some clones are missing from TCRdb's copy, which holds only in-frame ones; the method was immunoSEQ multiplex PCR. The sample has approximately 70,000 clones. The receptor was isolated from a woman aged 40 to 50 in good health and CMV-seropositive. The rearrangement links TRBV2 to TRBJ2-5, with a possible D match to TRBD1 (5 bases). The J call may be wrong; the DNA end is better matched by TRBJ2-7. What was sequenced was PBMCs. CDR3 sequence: CASLLTAVSSYEQYF. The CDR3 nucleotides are TGTGCCAGCCTTCTGACAGCCGTAAGCTCCTACGAGCAGTACTTC.